One sample yielded the 29 T cell receptor beta chains listed below, sequenced in a study of T cell responses to AZD1222 COVID-19 vaccine. Assay used: immunoSEQ multiplex PCR; TCRdb lists only in-frame clones, some missing. The sample lists under 150,000 clones; approximately 80% were seen once. Sequencing used peripheral blood, obtained 28 days after the second AZD1222 dose. The origin of the receptors is an adult who received the AZD1222 COVID-19 vaccine.

The rearrangement joins TRBV5-6 to TRBJ2-7; 9 bases match TRBD1. This CDR3 has 15 residues. Germline lookup yields CDR1 SGHDT and CDR2 YYEEEE. Trimming removed 4 bases from V and 2 bases from J; junction bases left unmatched: 7. CDR3 in DNA: TGTGCCAGCAGCGGTGCGACAGGGGGTCCCTACGAGCAGTACTTC. It specifies CASSGATGGPYEQYF.

The chain uses TRBV19 and TRBJ2-5; TRBD1 matches 7 bases. The CDR3 has 15 amino acids. The V and J ends lost 1 base and 5 bases, in that order; junction bases with no gene match: 7. The germline CDR1 and CDR2 sequences are LNHDA and SQIVND (reference sequence). The CDR3: CASSIGGRGTETQYF. CDR3 DNA: TGTGCCAGTAGTATAGGGGGCAGGGGGACGGAGACCCAGTACTTC.

The V call is TRBV28, the J call TRBJ1-2; TRBD1 matches at 7 bases. The CDR3 is 16 residues long. Trimming removed 4 bases from V and 4 bases from J; junction bases left unmatched: 12. CDR1 is MDHEN and CDR2 is SYDVKM in the germline V gene. The CDR3 spells CASSYPIDREIYGYTF. DNA for the CDR3: TGTGCCAGCAGTTACCCTATTGACAGGGAGATCTATGGCTACACCTTC.

V is TRBV2 and J is TRBJ1-2; no clear D gene. Germline V gene lookup returns CDR1 SNHLY and CDR2 FYNNEI. The CDR3 loop spans 14 amino acids. The V end was cut by 4 bases, the J end by 2 bases, with 11 bases between. The CDR3 loop reads CASSVREGNYGYTF. The CDR3 DNA follows: TGTGCCAGCAGTGTTAGGGAGGGAAACTATGGCTACACCTTC.

The rearrangement links TRBV7-2 to TRBJ1-5; D is uncertain. Trimming removed 1 base from V and 2 bases from J, with 15 bases in between. In germline, CDR1 is SGHTA, CDR2 FQGNSA. This CDR3 is built from 17 residues. This CDR3 reads CASSLDGLAGGNQPQHF. Here the CDR3 DNA reads TGTGCCAGCAGCTTAGACGGATTAGCGGGAGGCAATCAGCCCCAGCATTTT.

The chain joins TRBV7-8 to TRBJ2-7, with D unresolved. The CDR3 covers 14 residues. CDR1 is SGHVS and CDR2 is FQNEAQ in the germline V gene. V was cut by 7 bases and J by 1 base, with 14 bases left in between. CDR3: CASTNPPRSYEQYF. In DNA form, the CDR3 reads TGTGCCAGCACAAACCCGCCCCGTTCCTACGAGCAGTACTTC. Together with reference TRBV7-8 and TRBJ2-7, the CDR3 gives the full variable domain: GAGVSQSPRYKVAKRGQDVALRCDPISGHVSLFWYQQALGQGPEFLTYFQNEAQLDKSGLPSDRFFAERPEGSVSTLKIQRTQQEDSAVYLCASTNPPRSYEQYFGPGTRLTVT.

The chain employs TRBV9 and TRBJ1-1, with 10 bases that match TRBD1. The CDR3 is made up of 14 amino acids. V gave up 1 base and J gave up 6 bases; unmatched junction bases: 3. Germline assignment: CDR1 SGDLS and CDR2 YYNGEE. The CDR3 DNA follows: TGTGCCAGCAGCGTACACGGGACAGGGGCTGAAGCTTTCTTT. As protein: CASSVHGTGAEAFF.

V gene TRBV5-1 combines with J gene TRBJ1-3; 7 bases match TRBD1. Trimming removed 4 bases from V and 4 bases from J; junction bases left unmatched: 5. The CDR3 is 14 amino acids. Looked up from germline, CDR1 is SGHRS and CDR2 is YFSETQ. CDR3 bases: TGCGCCAGCAGCGACCCGGGACAGGGAAACACCATATATTTT. Translating gives CASSDPGQGNTIYF.

The J gene is TRBJ1-1, the V gene TRBV28, with a weak D call TRBD1 (5 bases). V shed 3 bases and J shed 4 bases, with 12 bases lying between them. CDR3 size: 14 residues. Per germline, CDR1 MDHEN and CDR2 SYDVKM. The CDR3 here is CASSFLGGGTEAFF. CDR3 nucleotides: TGTGCCAGCAGTTTTTTGGGGGGTGGCACTGAAGCTTTCTTT.

J is TRBJ1-3 and V is TRBV6-5; no clear D gene. The CDR3 totals 15 residues. V was cut by 7 bases and J by 0 bases, with 13 bases left in between. The germline V gene has CDR1 MNHEY and CDR2 SVGAGI. As DNA, the CDR3 is TGTGCCAGCAAAACGGCCGGGTACTCTGGAAACACCATATATTTT. Protein product: CASKTAGYSGNTIYF.

The chain combines TRBV19 with TRBJ2-7; D is uncertain. This CDR3 comprises 14 residues. The V gene's germline CDR1 is LNHDA and CDR2 SQIVND (reference sequence). The V end was cut by 2 bases, the J end by 2 bases, with 10 bases between. The CDR3 DNA reads as TGTGCCAGTAGTATAACGGCAGGACCCTACGAGCAGTACTTC. Translating it yields CASSITAGPYEQYF. Combining the CDR3 with reference TRBV19 and TRBJ2-7 gives the whole variable domain DGGITQSPKYLFRKEGQNVTLSCEQNLNHDAMYWYRQDPGQGLRLIYYSQIVNDFQKGDIAEGYSVSREKKESFPLTVTSAQKNPTAFYLCASSITAGPYEQYFGPGTRLTVT.

The chain couples TRBV9 to TRBJ1-1, with 9 bases matching TRBD1. CDR1 SGDLS and CDR2 YYNGEE come from the germline V gene. V trimming: 5 bases; J trimming: 3 bases; junction bases outside the gene matches: 11. CDR3 size: 16 residues. The CDR3 coding sequence is TGTGCCAGCAGACCGGGGACAGGGCTGTTGTACACTGAAGCTTTCTTT. Its protein is CASRPGTGLLYTEAFF.

This clone was detected once. The genes are TRBV7-2 and TRBJ1-3; a possible D gene is TRBD1 (5 bases). V was shortened by 6 bases and J by 8 bases, with 20 bases between the two germline ends. The CDR3 covers 15 residues. CDR1 SGHTA and CDR2 FQGNSA come from the germline V gene. The CDR3 coding sequence is TGTGCCAGCAGGGGGCCCGGCGACGCGGCGTACACCATATATTTT. Protein: CASRGPGDAAYTIYF.

This clone was detected only a few times. The gene calls are TRBV9 and TRBJ1-1; a weak D match, TRBD1 (6 bases). Trimming shortened V by 5 bases and J by 1 base, and 15 bases separated the two germline ends. Germline V lookup: CDR1 SGDLS, CDR2 YYNGEE. The length of the CDR3 is 15 residues. The CDR3 is CASRATGRGNTEAFF. The CDR3 bases are TGTGCCAGCAGAGCCACAGGGCGGGGGAACACTGAAGCTTTCTTT.

V and J are TRBV19 and TRBJ1-5; no clear D gene. This CDR3 contains 12 residues. Germline V gene lookup returns CDR1 LNHDA and CDR2 SQIVND (reference sequence). Trimming stripped 7 bases from V and 5 bases from J, with 9 bases between. The CDR3 DNA follows: TGTGCCAGTAAACGGGCAGATCAGCCCCAGCATTTT. Amino acid sequence: CASKRADQPQHF.

This chain uses TRBV24-1 with TRBJ2-3; D is ambiguous. Trimming cost V 2 bases and J 5 bases, with 7 bases left between them. This CDR3 contains 13 residues. Per the germline V gene, CDR1 is KGHDR and CDR2 is SFDVKD. Here the CDR3 DNA reads TGTGCCACCAGTGATTCTCGCCTAGATACGCAGTATTTT. Residues: CATSDSRLDTQYF.

The chain joins TRBV6-2 or TRBV6-3 to TRBJ2-3, with TRBD1 identical over 7 bases. CDR1 and CDR2 (germline): MNHEY, SVGEGT. This CDR3 is built from 17 residues. Trimming at V came to 0 bases and at J to 1 base, leaving 7 bases not matched to a gene. The CDR3 DNA reads TGTGCCAGCAGTTACTCAACAACAGGGGACCGCACAGATACGCAGTATTTT. Encoded protein: CASSYSTTGDRTDTQYF.

CDR3 amino acids: CATSRDHMNTEAFF. CDR3 in DNA: TGTGCCACCAGCAGAGATCACATGAACACTGAAGCTTTCTTT. V and J are TRBV15 and TRBJ1-1; D uncertain. In germline, CDR1 is LNHNV, CDR2 YYDKDF (reference sequence). This CDR3 contains 14 residues. The V end was cut by 0 bases, the J end by 0 bases, with 5 bases between.

V usage is TRBV7-8 and J usage is TRBJ1-2; D gene unclear. The germline CDR1 and CDR2 sequences are SGHVS and FQNEAQ. The V and J ends lost 5 bases and 7 bases respectively, with 14 bases between them. The CDR3 loop spans 13 amino acids. This CDR3 reads CASSLDTLGGYTF. CDR3 coding DNA: TGTGCCAGCAGCCTTGACACCCTCGGTGGCTACACCTTC.

The rearrangement joins TRBV28 to TRBJ1-5; 10 bases agree with TRBD1. The V gene end was trimmed by 4 bases and the J gene end by 3 bases; junction bases not matched to a gene: 9. The CDR3 extends over 17 amino acids. Germline-derived CDR1 and CDR2 are MDHEN and SYDVKM. The CDR3 DNA reads as TGTGCCAGCAGTTCTCCAGGGACAGGGGATATCAATCAGCCCCAGCATTTT. Its translation: CASSSPGTGDINQPQHF.

The V and J genes are TRBV11-2 and TRBJ2-5; D is possibly TRBD1 or TRBD2 (6 bases each). CDR1 and CDR2 (germline): SGHAT, FQNNGV. This CDR3 has 17 amino acids. The V and J ends lost 5 bases and 1 base respectively, with 20 bases between them. CDR3 sequence: CASSPSEFGGLQETQYF. The CDR3 DNA sequence: TGTGCCAGCAGCCCCAGTGAGTTCGGGGGCCTCCAAGAGACCCAGTACTTC.

CDR3: CASTFGGAQGYTF. The CDR3 DNA is TGCGCCAGCACCTTTGGGGGGGCACAGGGCTACACCTTC. The chain joins TRBV10-2 to TRBJ1-2; possible D gene TRBD1, 6 bases. CDR1 and CDR2 from the germline V gene are WSHSY and SAAADI. Trimming shortened V by 7 bases and J by 8 bases, and 17 bases separated the two germline ends. The CDR3 is 13 residues long.

The chain links TRBV29-1 to TRBJ1-3; no clear D gene. V gave up 4 bases and J gave up 6 bases, with 25 bases separating them. Germline CDR1 reads SQVTM; CDR2 reads ANQGSEA. The CDR3 has 17 amino acids. The CDR3 DNA follows: TGCAGCGTTGTACCGAGCGACCGAGCACCAGGAGCAAACACCATATATTTT. This gives the protein CSVVPSDRAPGANTIYF.

The chain is built from TRBV5-1 and TRBJ2-3; TRBD1 is a possible D gene (5 bases). The CDR3 extends over 12 amino acids. Germline assignment: CDR1 SGHRS and CDR2 YFSETQ. V was trimmed by 4 bases and J by 6 bases, leaving 9 bases between them. CDR3 sequence (DNA): TGCGCCAGCAGCCCTCCAGGGGATACGCAGTATTTT. Translating gives CASSPPGDTQYF.

J is TRBJ1-6 and V is TRBV4-1; 10 positions match TRBD1. With 5 bases clipped from V and 10 bases from J, the junction kept 8 bases outside the gene matches. The CDR3 has 15 amino acids. CDR1 is MGHRA, CDR2 YSYEKL, per germline. The CDR3 loop reads CASSSTGQGYSPLHF. In DNA form, the CDR3 reads TGCGCCAGCAGCTCTACGGGACAGGGGTACTCACCCCTCCACTTT.

The J gene is TRBJ2-7, the V gene TRBV28; D uncertain. The CDR3 totals 12 residues. Trimming took 7 bases from V and 4 from J, leaving 11 bases between them. Germline V gene lookup returns CDR1 MDHEN and CDR2 SYDVKM. The CDR3 protein is CASTLPGYEQYF. The CDR3 DNA reads TGTGCCAGCACCCTACCCGGGTACGAGCAGTACTTC.

This chain connects TRBV12-3 or TRBV12-4 to TRBJ2-7, with D tentatively TRBD1 or TRBD2 (5 bases each). Trimming took 6 bases from V and 4 from J, leaving 10 bases between them. The CDR3 length is 12 residues. The CDR3 DNA reads TGTGCCAGCAGCCCGGGACCGTACGAGCAGTACTTC. Translated: CASSPGPYEQYF.

The chain has TRBV10-1 and TRBJ1-1, with D possibly being TRBD1 (5 bases). The ends were cut back, 6 bases at V and 0 bases at J, with 11 bases in the middle. The germline V gene encodes CDR1 WNHNN and CDR2 SYGVQD (reference sequence). The CDR3 has 14 amino acids. The chain's CDR3 is CASSSGTMNTEAFF. CDR3 sequence (DNA): TGCGCCAGCAGCTCCGGGACCATGAACACTGAAGCTTTCTTT.

The chain recombines TRBV28 with TRBJ2-7; 7 nucleotides line up with TRBD2. The germline gives CDR1 MDHEN, CDR2 SYDVKM. The CDR3 has 15 amino acids. With V trimmed by 5 bases and J by 4 bases, 11 bases remained unmatched. CDR3 region: CASSPRQGGGYEQYF. The CDR3 DNA is TGTGCCAGCAGTCCCCGGCAGGGCGGGGGTTACGAGCAGTACTTC.